This T cell receptor beta chain emerged from a study of regulatory T cells in long-lasting Graves disease. Background on the study: Persistence in Graves' disease required over 5 years of antithyroid drugs plus positive TSH receptor antibodies.

V lost 2 bases to trimming and J lost 4 bases; unmatched junction nucleotides: 6. The CDR3 runs 15 residues. Per germline, CDR1 SGHKS and CDR2 YYEKEE (reference sequence). The authors built TCR beta libraries using iRepertoire HTBI primers and Arm-PCR of CDR3 regions. TCRdb re-called the multiplex PCR reads with MiXCR, one entry per CDR3 protein. Of 430,000 or so distinct CDR3 sequences listed, 21% are singletons. Time point defined: persistent/refractory GD, antithyroid drugs over 5 years with positive TRAb. With RNA extracted from PBMCs as input, the TCR library was made. The V and J genes are TRBV5-5 and TRBJ1-5; 7 bases fit TRBD1. This specimen was peripheral blood mononuclear cells (PBMCs), taken when the disease was refractory, from a patient treated with antithyroid drugs. This TCR was sampled from a female donor with Graves disease. CDR3 DNA: TGTGCCAGCAGCTTCCGACAGGGACTAAATCAGCCCCAGCATTTT. This gives the protein CASSFRQGLNQPQHF.